These T cell receptor beta chains were read from a single sample in a study of graft-versus-host responses after intestinal transplantation. TCRdb keeps only in-frame clones here, not all; method: immunoSEQ multiplex PCR. Of 95,000 to 150,000 clones listed, 85% to 95% are singletons. Antigens of these TCRs are unknown. Sequencing used unstimulated CD4+ T cells sorted from spleen or lymph node cells, obtained before intestinal transplant. These receptors all come from a human donor who received an intestinal transplant. Each CDR3 is given with its conserved first and last residue. A D gene is named only where the DNA matches it firmly. Some rows mark clone size as missing; the rest say once, few, many or name a class of expanded clone.

clone_size d_call j_call v_call cdr3_nt cdr3_aa
NA TRBD2 TRBJ2-7 TRBV5-4 TGTGCCAGCAGTCTTAGCGGGAGCGGTCCCTACGAGCAGTACTTC CASSLSGSGPYEQYF
NA TRBD1 TRBJ1-2 TRBV6-5 TGTGCCAGCAGATCCGTTGGGACAGGGAGGAATGGCTACACCTTC CASRSVGTGRNGYTF
NA NA TRBJ1-1 TRBV29-1 TGCAGCGCCTCAGGTAACGCTGAAGCTTTCTTT CSASGNAEAFF
NA TRBD1 TRBJ1-5 TRBV6-4 TGTGCCACCTCGGGACAGGGACATTCTGGGAATCAGCCCCAGCATTTT CATSGQGHSGNQPQHF
NA NA TRBJ2-6 TRBV6-6 TGTGCCAGCACAGACTCTGGGGCCAACGTCCTGACTTTC CASTDSGANVLTF
NA TRBD2 TRBJ2-5 TRBV20-1 TGCAGTGCCTCCGGCGGGGGAGTCCAGTACTTC CSASGGGVQYF
NA NA TRBJ2-3 TRBV7-6 TGTGCCAGCAGCTACCTGAGCGGGTCCCCGGGGGATACGCAGTATTTT CASSYLSGSPGDTQYF
NA NA TRBJ1-1 TRBV25-1 TGTGCCAGCAGTGAATATATTGGGGGAGCGGGAGCTTTCTTT CASSEYIGGAGAFF
NA NA TRBJ2-3 TRBV18 TGTGCCAGCTCACCACAGGGAGATACGCAGTATTTT CASSPQGDTQYF
NA NA TRBJ2-5 TRBV11-3 TGTGCCAGCAGCTTAGTGGTTGGGGAGACCCAGTACTTC CASSLVVGETQYF
NA TRBD2 TRBJ2-3 TRBV5-1 TGCGCCAGCAGCTTGGGCGGGAGGGATGATACGCAGTATTTT CASSLGGRDDTQYF
NA NA TRBJ1-3 TRBV9 TGTGCCAGCAGCGTTTGGAGCTCTGGAAACACCATATATTTT CASSVWSSGNTIYF
few TRBD2 TRBJ2-7 TRBV18 TGTGCCAGCTCACCTATCTCGCGGGAGGACTACGAGCAGTACTTC CASSPISREDYEQYF
NA NA TRBJ1-2 TRBV9 TGTGCCAGCAGCGCCCACCCGGGGGCGGTGAACTATGGCTACACCTTC CASSAHPGAVNYGYTF
once TRBD1 TRBJ1-1 TRBV28 TGTGCCAGCAGACCGCTAGGGACAGGGGGAACTGAAGCTTTCTTT CASRPLGTGGTEAFF
NA NA TRBJ1-5 TRBV2 TGTGCCAGCAGTGGCCTTGGAAGGTCGGGTGTGACCGGGAGGAGCAATCAGCCCCAGCATTTT CASSGLGRSGVTGRSNQPQHF
NA TRBD2 TRBJ2-1 TRBV28 TGTGCCAGCAGCAGCGGGGGTTCAAACAATGAGCAGTTCTTC CASSSGGSNNEQFF
NA NA TRBJ2-2 TRBV7-3 TGTGCCAGCAGCTTCTCTGGAGGGGGAGACACCGGGGAGCTGTTTTTT CASSFSGGGDTGELFF
NA NA TRBJ2-5 TRBV5-1 TGCGCCAGCAGCTTGGCCGTCGCTGGACAGAAGACCCAGTACTTC CASSLAVAGQKTQYF
NA TRBD2 TRBJ2-7 TRBV28 TGTGCCAGCGCATTTCCTGCCGGGACTAGCAAGTTGTACTACGAGCAGTACTTC CASAFPAGTSKLYYEQYF
NA NA TRBJ1-4 TRBV29-1 TGCAGCGTTGGGCCAGCCCTTAATGAAAAACTGTTTTTT CSVGPALNEKLFF
NA NA TRBJ2-7 TRBV19 TGTGCCAGTAGTGCAACAGGCTACGAGCAGTACTTC CASSATGYEQYF
NA TRBD1 TRBJ2-2 TRBV5-1 TGCGCCAGCAGTACCCGGACAGGGAACACCGGGGAGCTGTTTTTT CASSTRTGNTGELFF
NA NA TRBJ1-3 TRBV7-9 TGTGCCAGCAGCTTATCGGTGGGGACGGCTGGAAACACCATATATTTT CASSLSVGTAGNTIYF
NA TRBD2 TRBJ2-7 TRBV7-3 TGTGCCAGCAGCCCCGGGACTAGCGAGGCCGAGCAGTACTTC CASSPGTSEAEQYF
NA NA TRBJ2-6 TRBV18 TGTGCCAGCTCACCACAGTCTGACCCCGGGGCCAACGTCCTGACTTTC CASSPQSDPGANVLTF
NA NA TRBJ2-7 TRBV29-1 TGCAGCGTTGAAATTGGGATTCACTCCTACGAGCAGTACTTC CSVEIGIHSYEQYF
NA NA TRBJ2-1 TRBV6-6 TGTGCCAGCAGCCGCAATTTCAATGAGCAGTTCTTC CASSRNFNEQFF
NA TRBD2 TRBJ2-5 TRBV13 TGTGCCAGCAGCTTACTCCTAGCGGGAGGGACCCGGGAGACCCAGTACTTC CASSLLLAGGTRETQYF
NA TRBD1 TRBJ2-7 TRBV5-4 TGTGCCAGCAGCTTGATGGACAGGTCCTACGAGCAGTACTTC CASSLMDRSYEQYF
NA TRBD2 TRBJ2-7 TRBV28 TGTGCCAGCAGTCAGTTCTCTAGCGGGAGGGTAGGCGGGTACTTC CASSQFSSGRVGGYF
NA NA TRBJ2-7 TRBV10-2 TGCGCCAGCAGTGCGGGATACGAGCAGTACTTC CASSAGYEQYF
NA NA TRBJ2-2 TRBV5-4 TGTGCCAGCAGCGGGGCCGGGGAGCTGTTTTTT CASSGAGELFF
once TRBD2 TRBJ2-1 TRBV6-6 TGTGCCAGTACTAGACTAGCGGGAGTGGCCTACAATGAGCAGTTCTTC CASTRLAGVAYNEQFF
NA NA TRBJ1-3 TRBV30 TGTGCCTGGAATATCGGCGACGGAAACACCATATATTTT CAWNIGDGNTIYF
NA NA TRBJ2-2 TRBV19 TGTGCCAGTAGTATAGGGAGGGACACCGGGGAGCTGTTTTTT CASSIGRDTGELFF
NA NA TRBJ1-4 TRBV29-1 TGCAGCGTGCCAGGGGTTAGTGAGGAAAAACTGTTTTTT CSVPGVSEEKLFF
NA TRBD2 TRBJ2-7 TRBV7-9 TGTGCCAGCAGCCCCCGGGGTACTAGCGGGAGGGCCCACGAGCAGTACTTC CASSPRGTSGRAHEQYF
NA NA TRBJ1-2 TRBV28 TGTGCCAGCAGTTCTCGGGGAGGTGGACTCTATGGCTACACCTTC CASSSRGGGLYGYTF
NA NA TRBJ2-5 TRBV14 TGTGCCAGCAGCCAAGGGTCCCGAGGGGAGACCCAGTACTTC CASSQGSRGETQYF
NA NA TRBJ2-2 TRBV29-1 TGCAGCGTCAGAAAGGGAAGGGAGGCCGGGGAGCTGTTTTTT CSVRKGREAGELFF
NA NA TRBJ2-1 TRBV5-1 TGCGCCAGCAGCTTGGGGGGCCCGGGTGAGCAGTTCTTC CASSLGGPGEQFF
NA NA TRBJ2-7 TRBV28 TGTGCCAGCAGCACAGGGCTCGAGCAGTACTTC CASSTGLEQYF
NA NA TRBJ2-1 TRBV15 TGTGCCTCCGAGCAGGAACGCCGTTATGGCTACTCCTACAATGAGCAGTTCTTC CASEQERRYGYSYNEQFF
NA NA TRBJ2-7 TRBV12-5 TGTGCTAGTGGTTTGGTACTGTCCGAGCAGTACTTC CASGLVLSEQYF
NA NA TRBJ2-7 TRBV5-1 TGCGCCAGCAGCTTGGAAGGGGAGCAGTACTTC CASSLEGEQYF
NA NA TRBJ1-5 TRBV28 TGTGCCAGCGGGTCTACCGGGACACATAATCAGCCCCAGCATTTT CASGSTGTHNQPQHF